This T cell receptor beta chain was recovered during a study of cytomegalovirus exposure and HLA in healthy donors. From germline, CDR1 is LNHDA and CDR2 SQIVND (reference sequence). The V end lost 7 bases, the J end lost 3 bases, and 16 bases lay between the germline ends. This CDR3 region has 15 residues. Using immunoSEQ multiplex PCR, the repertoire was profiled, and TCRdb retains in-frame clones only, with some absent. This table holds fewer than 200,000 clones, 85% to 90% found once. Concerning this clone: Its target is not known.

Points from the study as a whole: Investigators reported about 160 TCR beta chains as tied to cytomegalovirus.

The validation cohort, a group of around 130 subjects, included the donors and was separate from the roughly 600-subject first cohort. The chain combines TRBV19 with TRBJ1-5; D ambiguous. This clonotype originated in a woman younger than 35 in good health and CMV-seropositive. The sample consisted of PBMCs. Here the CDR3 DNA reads TGTGCCAGTACCTTCTGGGGAGAGGCCAATCAGCCCCAGCATTTT. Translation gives CASTFWGEANQPQHF.